This entry lists 8 T cell receptor beta chains sequenced from one sample in a study of blood T cell repertoires in COVID-19. TCRdb's copy holds only in-frame clones and misses some; the assay was immunoSEQ multiplex PCR. Counted here are over 250,000 clones, approximately 83% occurring once; the ten biggest clones make up less than 15%. Source material: peripheral blood. These receptors came from a human donor in a cohort sampled during active COVID-19.

The V call is TRBV20-1, the J call TRBJ2-1, with 7 positions matching TRBD1. Germline-derived CDR1 and CDR2 are DFQATT and SNEGSKA (reference sequence). The junction had 4 bases not matched to a gene; V was cut back by 6 bases and J by 8 bases. CDR3 length: 11 residues. This chain's CDR3 is CSATQGDEQFF. The CDR3 coding sequence is TGCAGTGCCACTCAGGGGGATGAGCAGTTCTTC.

The chain joins TRBV18 to TRBJ2-1; no clear D. V was shortened by 0 bases and J by 0 bases, with 12 bases between the two germline ends. Germline values: CDR1 KGHSH, CDR2 LQKENI. CDR3 length: 17 residues. The CDR3 is CASSPPNSHLSYNEQFF. CDR3 DNA sequence: TGTGCCAGCTCACCACCAAATAGCCACCTCTCCTACAATGAGCAGTTCTTC.

The gene calls are TRBV4-2 and TRBJ1-6, with 11 positions matching TRBD1. Germline loops: CDR1 LGHNA, CDR2 YNFKEQ. This CDR3 region has 17 residues. V was pared by 1 base and J by 10 bases, with 9 bases of the junction left unmatched. CDR3 nucleotide sequence: TGTGCCAGCAGCCAAGTTTATTCCGGGACAGGGGGATCACCCCTCCACTTT. Translating gives CASSQVYSGTGGSPLHF.

The J gene is TRBJ1-2, the V gene TRBV18, with 10 nucleotides matching TRBD1. Germline CDR1 is KGHSH and CDR2 is LQKENI. This CDR3 has 17 residues. J gave up 3 bases and V 3 bases, and 10 bases lay outside the gene matches. The CDR3 nucleotides read TGTGCCAGCTCACCGAGTTGGACGGACAGGGGGGACTATGGCTACACCTTC. It is translated as CASSPSWTDRGDYGYTF.

V usage is TRBV3-1 (or the pseudogene TRBV3-2) and J usage is TRBJ2-7; 7 bases are a match to TRBD1. Germline-derived CDR1 and CDR2 are LGHDT and YNNKEL (reference sequence). V was clipped by 4 bases and J by 2 bases; unmatched bases: 8. The CDR3 has 15 residues. CDR3 DNA sequence: TGTGCCAGCAGCCGCCCGGGACAGACTACCTACGAGCAGTACTTC. Translation gives CASSRPGQTTYEQYF.

V and J are TRBV28 and TRBJ2-3, with TRBD1 matching over 9 bases. This CDR3 comprises 15 residues. From germline, CDR1 is MDHEN and CDR2 SYDVKM. After removal of 8 bases from V and 2 bases from J, the junction contained 8 bases not matched to a gene. In DNA, the CDR3 is TGTGCCAGCGGGGGACAGGGAGGGAACACAGATACGCAGTATTTT. This translates into CASGGQGGNTDTQYF.

The chain couples TRBV3-1 (or the pseudogene TRBV3-2) to TRBJ2-7, with 8 bases identical to TRBD2. The CDR3 covers 15 residues. The ends lost 1 base at V and 2 bases at J; junction bases unmatched: 4. CDR1 is LGHDT, CDR2 YNNKEL, per germline (reference sequence). The CDR3 region is CASSQAGGNPYEQYF. For the CDR3, the DNA is TGTGCCAGCAGCCAAGCGGGGGGGAACCCCTACGAGCAGTACTTC.

V gene TRBV6-4 combines with J gene TRBJ2-3; possible D gene TRBD1, 5 bases. The CDR3 runs to 15 residues. The V gene lost 3 bases and the J gene lost 4 bases, with 14 bases spanning the gap. Germline V gene data show CDR1 as MRHNA and CDR2 as SNTAGT. CDR3 bases: TGTGCCAGCAGTGAAGCAGGGTTACCCGCAGATACGCAGTATTTT. It yields the protein CASSEAGLPADTQYF.